The entry below gives a single TCR beta chain sequence along with its context. Its antigen remains unidentified. CDR3 length: 14 residues. Germline lookup yields CDR1 LNHDA and CDR2 SQIVND (reference sequence). V was cut by 7 bases and J by 5 bases, with 15 bases left in between. This PCR relied on a set of 60 Vbeta primers and 13 Jbeta primers. Method: immunoSEQ multiplex PCR; TCRdb's copy keeps in-frame clones and lacks some. The sample lists fewer than 200,000 clones; about 65% were seen once. This specimen belongs to a study of cytomegalovirus exposure and HLA in healthy donors. Study-level results: Sequence variants that were highly shared formed a cluster that was likely a sequencing artifact. Several of the most significant clusters were apparently associated with common viral pathogens in a later analysis. In vitro checks showed that a few CMV-associated chains really do target CMV antigens.

The sequence derives from a girl aged 5 to 17 in good health and CMV-seronegative. The chain links TRBV19 to TRBJ1-5, with D unresolved. The sequenced sample consisted of PBMCs. As DNA, the CDR3 is TGTGCCAGTACCGTGGACTCCGCATATCAGCCCCAGCATTTT. Its translation is CASTVDSAYQPQHF.